This T cell receptor (beta chain) was profiled in a study of cytomegalovirus exposure and HLA in healthy donors. Turning to the study itself: Findings of an earlier analysis included about 100 million unique TCR beta sequences from roughly 200 million T cells. Overall study results and limits: Cytomegalovirus-associated TCR beta chains were listed, numbering more than 150. An analysis was carried out later, and it reportedly showed fewer N-insertions in an Asian-associated ancestry cluster than the approximately 710-donor mean.

V shed 1 base and J shed 5 bases, with 13 bases lying between them. The CDR3 is 16 amino acids. Per the germline V gene, CDR1 is SGHRS and CDR2 is YFSETQ. On this clone itself: Its target is not known.

PCR involved 60 Vbeta and 13 Jbeta primers. Sequenced by immunoSEQ multiplex PCR; TCRdb stores in-frame clones only, minus some. The sample includes around 150,000 clones, roughly 62% seen only once; the top ten take about 4.1%. The gene calls are TRBV5-1 and TRBJ1-6; tentative D call: TRBD1 (5 bases). Sequenced sample: PBMCs. This clonotype was obtained from a man in his 60s in good health and CMV-seronegative. The CDR3 here is CASSLQGWGDNSPLHF. The CDR3 DNA is TGCGCCAGCAGCTTGCAGGGATGGGGCGATAATTCACCCCTCCACTTT.